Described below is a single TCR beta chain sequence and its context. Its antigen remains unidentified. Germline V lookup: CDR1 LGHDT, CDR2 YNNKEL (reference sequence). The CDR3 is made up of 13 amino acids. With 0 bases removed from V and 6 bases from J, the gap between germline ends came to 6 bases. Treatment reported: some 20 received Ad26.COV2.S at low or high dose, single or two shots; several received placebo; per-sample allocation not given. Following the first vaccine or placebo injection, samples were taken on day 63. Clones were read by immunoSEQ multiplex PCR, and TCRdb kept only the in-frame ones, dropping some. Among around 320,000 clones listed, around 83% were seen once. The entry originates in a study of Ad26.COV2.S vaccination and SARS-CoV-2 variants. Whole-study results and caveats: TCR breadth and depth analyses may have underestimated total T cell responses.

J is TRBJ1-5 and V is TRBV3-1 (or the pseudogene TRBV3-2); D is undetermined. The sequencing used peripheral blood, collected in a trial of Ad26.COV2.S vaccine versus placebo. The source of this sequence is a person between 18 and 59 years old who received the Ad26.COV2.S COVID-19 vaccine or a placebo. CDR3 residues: CASSQDYSQPQHF. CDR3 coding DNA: TGTGCCAGCAGCCAAGATTATTCTCAGCCCCAGCATTTT.